This T cell receptor beta chain was obtained from a study of CD8 T cells in ankylosing spondylitis. Concerning this clonotype: What it binds is unknown.

The CDR3 consists of 10 residues. CDR1 and CDR2 from the germline V gene are MGHDK and SYGVNS. Between the trimmed V and J ends, which lost 7 bases and 7 bases, there was a span of 5 bases. Study outcomes and limitations: The authors found the disease-linked clones to be CD8+ and relatively rare in peripheral blood.

It was by quantitative 5'-RACE with molecular barcodes that TCR beta libraries were made. Each CDR3 protein gets one entry after TCRdb re-called the 5' RACE reads with MiXCR. The sample holds 200,000 or so distinct CDR3 sequences; 15% to 20% are singletons and the top ten take 4.3%. V gene TRBV25-1 combines with J gene TRBJ2-1, with no clear D. Sequencing input: blood, either unsorted or a sorted T cell fraction (not recorded which). This receptor was taken from a male donor aged 5 to 29 with ankylosing spondylitis or in good health (not recorded which). The CDR3 region is CASKENEQFF. The DNA of the CDR3 is TGTGCCAGCAAGGAAAATGAGCAGTTCTTC. Variable domain in full (rest from reference TRBV25-1 and TRBJ2-1): EADIYQTPRYLVIGTGKKITLECSQTMGHDKMYWYQQDPGMELHLIHYSYGVNSTEKGDLSSESTVSRIRTEHFPLTLESARPSHTSQYLCASKENEQFFGPGTRLTVL.